This entry is about one T cell receptor beta chain. Its target is unknown. The entry originates in a study of cytomegalovirus exposure and HLA in healthy donors. Primers: 60 Vbeta forward and 13 Jbeta reverse. The data were produced by immunoSEQ multiplex PCR, yet TCRdb's version contains in-frame clones alone and is incomplete. The sample spans 100,000 to 150,000 clones; the ten largest clones claim under 2.5%. V gave up 5 bases and J gave up 7 bases; unmatched junction bases: 12. The germline V gene encodes CDR1 SGHNT and CDR2 YENEEA. The CDR3 sequence is 15 residues long. Study-wide results and caveats: Earlier results showed most TCR beta V segments being productive about 90% or about 30% of the time.

The V gene is TRBV11-3, the J gene TRBJ2-7; 9 positions match TRBD1. What was sequenced was PBMCs. This TCR was sampled from a man in his forties in good health and CMV-seronegative. CDR3 sequence reads: CASSEEDRGFGEQYF. The DNA of the CDR3 is TGTGCCAGCAGCGAGGAGGACAGGGGCTTCGGGGAGCAGTACTTC.